These T cell receptor beta chains were read from a single sample in a study of OX40 agonist ivuxolimab in advanced cancers. Using immunoSEQ multiplex PCR, the repertoire was profiled, and TCRdb retains in-frame clones only, with some absent. The profile shows under 95,000 clones, around 86% of them singletons. The specimen was CD4+ or CD8+ T cells sorted from blood, collected in a trial of the OX40 agonist ivuxolimab. The receptors stem from an adult with an advanced solid tumor such as melanoma, head and neck, liver or kidney cancer. The CDR3 runs from the conserved cysteine through the conserved F or W. Each record gives: J gene, D gene, V gene, clone size, CDR3 protein, CDR3 DNA. A D gene is named only where the DNA matches it firmly. Clone sizes are given selectively: once, few, many, or a class where the clone is expanded.

>TRBJ1-1|.|TRBV11-2|.
CASSLAYGQEAGTEAFF
TGTGCCAGCAGCTTAGCCTACGGACAAGAAGCAGGCACTGAAGCTTTCTTT
>TRBJ1-5|.|TRBV6-4|few
CASSVTSNQPQHF
TGTGCCAGCAGTGTAACTAGCAATCAGCCCCAGCATTTT
>TRBJ2-7|.|TRBV7-9|.
CASSEQYEQYF
TGTGCCAGCAGCGAACAATACGAGCAGTACTTC
>TRBJ2-2|.|TRBV4-1|.
CASSQGLGTGELFF
TGCGCCAGCAGCCAAGGACTAGGCACCGGGGAGCTGTTTTTT
>TRBJ2-1|.|TRBV9|.
CASSVSDYHVGEQFF
TGTGCCAGCAGCGTATCCGACTACCATGTGGGTGAGCAGTTCTTC
>TRBJ2-7|.|TRBV29-1|.
CSASGTNYEQYF
TGCAGCGCGTCCGGGACAAACTACGAGCAGTACTTC
>TRBJ1-2|TRBD1|TRBV30|.
CAWSAGQGARDGYTF
TGTGCCTGGAGTGCGGGACAGGGGGCGCGGGATGGCTACACCTTC
>TRBJ2-2|TRBD2|TRBV19|.
CASRMTSGRTGELFF
TGTGCCAGTAGGATGACTAGCGGGAGGACCGGGGAGCTGTTTTTT
>TRBJ2-7|TRBD2|TRBV11-3|.
CASSRLAGATYEQYF
TGTGCCAGCAGCCGACTAGCGGGTGCGACCTACGAGCAGTACTTC
>TRBJ2-3|TRBD2|TRBV5-4|.
CASSLTSGNIDTQYF
TGTGCCAGCAGCTTGACTAGCGGGAACATAGATACGCAGTATTTT
>TRBJ2-3|TRBD1|TRBV5-1|.
CASSAGQGVWDTQYF
TGCGCCAGCAGCGCGGGACAGGGGGTGTGGGATACGCAGTATTTT
>TRBJ2-7|TRBD2|TRBV19|.
CASRASGTYEQYF
TGTGCCAGTAGAGCTAGCGGCACCTACGAGCAGTACTTC
>TRBJ1-3|TRBD1|TRBV19|.
CATRLRTGLSGNTIYF
TGTGCCACCAGACTCAGGACAGGCCTCTCTGGAAACACCATATATTTT
>TRBJ1-2|.|TRBV7-9|.
CASSLGPDRSYGYTF
TGTGCCAGCAGCTTAGGACCTGACAGGAGCTATGGCTACACCTTC
>TRBJ2-7|TRBD1|TRBV5-6|.
CASSYTGARSYEQYF
TGTGCCAGCAGTTATACAGGGGCTCGGTCCTACGAGCAGTACTTC
>TRBJ1-2|TRBD1|TRBV7-2|.
CASSLFGTGVVGYTF
TGTGCCAGCAGCCTTTTCGGGACAGGGGTGGTTGGCTACACCTTC
>TRBJ1-4|.|TRBV6-5|.
CASSSIEGHEKLFF
TGTGCCAGCAGTTCCATAGAGGGACATGAAAAACTGTTTTTT
>TRBJ1-1|TRBD1|TRBV10-3|.
CAISELGGPNTEAFF
TGTGCCATCAGTGAGCTAGGGGGCCCGAACACTGAAGCTTTCTTT
>TRBJ2-3|TRBD2|TRBV19|once
CASSIVASGSGDTQYF
TGTGCCAGTAGTATAGTGGCTAGCGGGAGTGGTGATACGCAGTATTTT
>TRBJ2-2|.|TRBV18|.
CASSQPQGLSNTGELFF
TGTGCCAGCTCACAACCACAGGGACTCTCCAACACCGGGGAGCTGTTTTTT
>TRBJ2-1|TRBD1|TRBV7-7|.
CASSPGQGINEQFF
TGTGCTAGCAGCCCGGGACAGGGGATCAATGAGCAGTTCTTC
>TRBJ1-2|TRBD1|TRBV19|once
CASSNQGAYYGYTF
TGTGCCAGTAGTAACCAGGGGGCTTACTATGGCTACACCTTC
>TRBJ1-4|TRBD1|TRBV5-4|once
CASSFRTGTNEKLFF
TGTGCCAGCAGCTTCCGGACAGGTACTAATGAAAAACTGTTTTTT
>TRBJ1-2|.|TRBV7-9|.
CASSLAGSDF
TGTGCCAGCAGCTTAGCTGGGTCAGACTTC
>TRBJ2-1|TRBD2|TRBV11-1|once
CASSRGVRGGNEQFF
TGTGCCAGCAGCCGTGGTGTACGGGGGGGCAATGAGCAGTTCTTC
>TRBJ2-1|.|TRBV6-6|.
CASRDAGNSYNEQFF
TGTGCCAGCAGGGACGCTGGCAACTCCTACAATGAGCAGTTCTTC
>TRBJ2-4|.|TRBV2|.
CASSVSSRDIQYF
TGTGCCAGCAGCGTTTCGTCCCGGGACATTCAGTACTTC
>TRBJ2-1|TRBD2|TRBV9|.
CASSVGPGGHNEQFF
TGTGCCAGCAGCGTAGGGCCGGGGGGACACAATGAGCAGTTCTTC
>TRBJ2-3|.|TRBV18|.
CASSRNPGDTQYF
TGTGCCAGCTCACGCAATCCGGGAGATACGCAGTATTTT
>TRBJ2-5|.|TRBV7-9|.
CASSLPPQETQYF
TGTGCCAGCAGCTTACCGCCCCAAGAGACCCAGTACTTC
>TRBJ2-1|.|TRBV6-1|.
CASSGTASYNEQFF
TGTGCCAGCAGTGGAACAGCCTCCTACAATGAGCAGTTCTTC
>TRBJ1-2|.|TRBV7-9|.
CASSPDIGGYTF
TGTGCCAGCAGCCCTGACATTGGCGGCTACACCTTC
>TRBJ1-4|.|TRBV30|.
CAWSVPGVKLFF
TGTGCCTGGAGTGTACCCGGGGTGAAACTGTTTTTT
>TRBJ2-2|TRBD2|TRBV7-9|.
CASSLGRASGTTGELFF
TGTGCCAGCAGCTTAGGGCGGGCTAGCGGGACCACCGGGGAGCTGTTTTTT
>TRBJ2-7|.|TRBV7-8|.
CASSLSYQSDEQYF
TGTGCCAGCAGCTTGTCCTATCAAAGCGACGAGCAGTACTTC
>TRBJ1-1|.|TRBV7-2|once
CASLGGPGNTEAFF
TGTGCCAGCCTCGGGGGGCCAGGGAACACTGAAGCTTTCTTT
>TRBJ2-1|.|TRBV7-6|.
CASSLGTPGGNEQFF
TGTGCCAGCAGCTTAGGCACCCCTGGAGGCAATGAGCAGTTCTTC
>TRBJ2-2|.|TRBV6-6|.
CASNTNTGELFF
TGTGCCAGCAATACGAACACCGGGGAGCTGTTTTTT
>TRBJ1-2|.|TRBV6-5|.
CASSPRGYGYTF
TGTGCCAGCAGTCCCCGCGGCTATGGCTACACCTTC
>TRBJ1-5|.|TRBV6-1|.
CASRAGSSTEPQHF
TGTGCCAGCAGGGCCGGAAGTTCGACGGAGCCCCAGCATTTT
>TRBJ2-5|.|TRBV10-2|.
CASSLDPPQRETQYF
TGCGCCAGCAGTCTGGATCCTCCCCAGCGGGAGACCCAGTACTTC
>TRBJ1-2|.|TRBV5-6|.
CASSLLYSGPYYGYTF
TGTGCCAGCAGCTTGCTCTACAGTGGCCCATACTATGGCTACACCTTC
>TRBJ2-7|.|TRBV15|.
CATSRYGQTYEQYF
TGTGCCACCAGCAGATACGGACAGACTTACGAGCAGTACTTC
>TRBJ2-2|TRBD2|TRBV27|.
CASRIGGYNTGELFF
TGTGCCAGCAGGATCGGGGGGTATAACACCGGGGAGCTGTTTTTT
>TRBJ1-1|.|TRBV27|.
CASSLWGKNTEAFF
TGTGCCAGCAGTTTATGGGGGAAGAACACTGAAGCTTTCTTT
>TRBJ1-4|.|TRBV6-6|.
CASSYSGRGEKLFF
TGTGCCAGCAGTTACTCGGGCAGGGGCGAAAAACTGTTTTTT
>TRBJ1-5|.|TRBV5-1|.
CASSLMGHSNQPQHF
TGCGCCAGCAGCTTGATGGGACATAGCAATCAGCCCCAGCATTTT
>TRBJ2-5|TRBD1|TRBV7-2|once
CASSRDRGRGETQYF
TGTGCCAGCAGCCGGGACAGGGGGCGTGGAGAGACCCAGTACTTC
>TRBJ1-4|TRBD1|TRBV5-1|.
CASSAVQGATNEKLFF
TGCGCCAGCAGCGCTGTTCAGGGGGCCACTAATGAAAAACTGTTTTTT
>TRBJ2-7|TRBD1|TRBV5-6|.
CASSAGQGQYEQYF
TGTGCCAGCAGCGCCGGACAGGGGCAATACGAGCAGTACTTC
>TRBJ2-2|TRBD1|TRBV7-2|.
CASSPGQGWELFF
TGTGCCAGCAGCCCCGGACAGGGGTGGGAGCTGTTTTTT
>TRBJ1-4|.|TRBV19|.
CASTRGEKLFF
TGTGCCAGTACAAGAGGGGAAAAACTGTTTTTT
>TRBJ1-1|.|TRBV11-2|.
CASSLIGSNTEAFF
TGTGCCAGCAGCTTAATCGGCTCCAACACTGAAGCTTTCTTT
>TRBJ1-1|.|TRBV6-5|.
CASSYGVDAEAFF
TGTGCCAGCAGTTATGGGGTAGACGCTGAAGCTTTCTTT
>TRBJ2-2|TRBD1|TRBV30|.
CAWDDRGWHTGELFF
TGTGCCTGGGACGACAGGGGATGGCACACCGGGGAGCTGTTTTTT
>TRBJ2-1|TRBD1|TRBV30|.
CAWRGTGGYNEQFF
TGTGCCTGGAGGGGGACAGGGGGTTACAATGAGCAGTTCTTC
>TRBJ1-5|.|TRBV19|few
CASKGISNQPQHF
TGTGCCAGTAAGGGCATTAGCAATCAGCCCCAGCATTTT
>TRBJ2-1|TRBD2|TRBV7-2|.
CASSSTSGSYNEQFF
TGTGCCAGCAGCTCCACTAGCGGGAGCTACAATGAGCAGTTCTTC
>TRBJ2-3|TRBD1|TRBV11-1|.
CASSTQSGGSRDTQYF
TGTGCCAGCAGCACCCAATCAGGGGGCTCTCGAGATACGCAGTATTTT